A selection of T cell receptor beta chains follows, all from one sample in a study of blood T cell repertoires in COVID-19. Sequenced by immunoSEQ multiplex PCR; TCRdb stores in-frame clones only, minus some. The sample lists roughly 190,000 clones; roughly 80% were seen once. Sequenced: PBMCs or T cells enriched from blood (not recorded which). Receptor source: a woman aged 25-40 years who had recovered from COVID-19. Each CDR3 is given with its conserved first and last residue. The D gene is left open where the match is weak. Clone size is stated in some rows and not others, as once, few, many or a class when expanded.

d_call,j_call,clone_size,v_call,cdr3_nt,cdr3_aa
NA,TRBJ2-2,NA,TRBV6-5,TGTGCCAGCACCAACAGGGTTAACACCGGGGAGCTGTTTTTT,CASTNRVNTGELFF
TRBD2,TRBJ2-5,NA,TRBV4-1,TGCGCCAGCAGCCAAGATCCCGCGGGGGGGCCCGAGACCCAGTACTTC,CASSQDPAGGPETQYF
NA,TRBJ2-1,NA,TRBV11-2,TGTGCCAGCAGCTTCCCCGCAGGGAAAACCTACAATGAGCAGTTCTTC,CASSFPAGKTYNEQFF
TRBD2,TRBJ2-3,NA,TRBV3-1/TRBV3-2,TGTGCCAGCAGCCGAGTGGGACTAGCGGGCACAGATACGCAGTATTTT,CASSRVGLAGTDTQYF
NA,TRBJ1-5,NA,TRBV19,TGTGCCAGTAGTATAGTTCTGGGGCAGGGATCAGGTCAGCCCCAGCATTTT,CASSIVLGQGSGQPQHF
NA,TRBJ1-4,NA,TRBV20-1,TGCAGTGCTAGTGGGGGGCGGTTGGCTAATGAAAAACTGTTTTTT,CSASGGRLANEKLFF
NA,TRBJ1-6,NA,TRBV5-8,TGTGCCAGCAGCTTGGGGGTTTCCCTCGGGCCCCTCCACTTT,CASSLGVSLGPLHF
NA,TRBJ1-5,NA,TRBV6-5,TGTGCCAGCAGTCAGACGGGTTATAGCAATCAGCCCCAGCATTTT,CASSQTGYSNQPQHF
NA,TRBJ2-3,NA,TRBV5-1,TGCGCCAGCAGCTTGGTAGTAGCCGCAGATACGCAGTATTTT,CASSLVVAADTQYF
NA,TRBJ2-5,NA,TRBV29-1,TGCAGCGGGTCGGTTGGGGGCGCCCACCAAGAGACCCAGTACTTC,CSGSVGGAHQETQYF
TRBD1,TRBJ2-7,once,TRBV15,TGTGCCACCAGCACTACATTCCCGGGACAGGGGAGCTCCTACGAGCAGTACTTC,CATSTTFPGQGSSYEQYF
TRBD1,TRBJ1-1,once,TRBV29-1,TGCAGCGTTGGACACCCGAATGTTAGGACAGGAGGAAATGAAGCTTTCTTT,CSVGHPNVRTGGNEAFF
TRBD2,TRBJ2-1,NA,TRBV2,TGTGCCAGCAGTGAGCCGGGAGGAGGGGACAATGAGCAGTTCTTC,CASSEPGGGDNEQFF
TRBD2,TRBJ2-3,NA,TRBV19,TGTGCCAGTAGTATGACTAGCGGGGGGACAGATACGCAGTATTTT,CASSMTSGGTDTQYF
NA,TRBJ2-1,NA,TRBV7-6,TGTGCCAGCAGCCCCACAGGGAGTGAGCAGTTCTTC,CASSPTGSEQFF
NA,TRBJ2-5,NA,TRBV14,TGTGCCAGCAGGGCGGGAGAGACCCAGTACTTC,CASRAGETQYF
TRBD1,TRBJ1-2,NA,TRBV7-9,TGTGCCAGCAGCGCAGGGACAGGGATCTATGGCTACACCTTC,CASSAGTGIYGYTF
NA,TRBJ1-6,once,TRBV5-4,TGTGCCAGCAGCTTGGCCTTCGCGGATAGCTCCTATAATTCACCCCTCCACTTT,CASSLAFADSSYNSPLHF
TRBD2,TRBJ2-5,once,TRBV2,TGTGCCAGCAGTGGTACTAGCGGGTACCAAGAGACCCAGTACTTC,CASSGTSGYQETQYF
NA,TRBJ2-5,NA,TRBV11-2,TGTGCCAGCAGCCCGAGGACACGGCAAGAGACCCAGTACTTC,CASSPRTRQETQYF
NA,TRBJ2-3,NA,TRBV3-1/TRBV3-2,TGTGCCAGCAGCCACCGTAGTCCTAGCACAGATACGCAGTATTTT,CASSHRSPSTDTQYF
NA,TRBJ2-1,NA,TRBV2,TGTGCCAGCAGTGAAAAACAGCTTCTCAATGAGCAGTTCTTC,CASSEKQLLNEQFF
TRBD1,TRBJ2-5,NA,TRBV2,TGTGCCAGCAGTGGGGACAGGGAAGAGACCCAGTACTTC,CASSGDREETQYF